One sample yielded the 24 T cell receptor beta chains listed below, sequenced in a study of T cell responses to AZD1222 COVID-19 vaccine. Data came from immunoSEQ multiplex PCR; TCRdb stores just in-frame clones and leaves some out. The sample records 100,000 or so clones, about 88% being singletons. The sample in question was peripheral blood, obtained on day 0 of AZD1222 vaccination. The receptor set was obtained from an adult in good health.

The chain recombines TRBV5-6 with TRBJ2-5; D remains unclear. Per germline, CDR1 SGHDT and CDR2 YYEEEE. The CDR3 is 13 amino acids. Trimming removed 1 base from V and 5 bases from J, with 9 bases in between. The CDR3: CASSLTGRETQYF. DNA for the CDR3: TGTGCCAGCAGCTTGACCGGGCGGGAGACCCAGTACTTC.

This chain connects TRBV7-2 to TRBJ2-5, with D maybe TRBD1 (5 bases). V was trimmed by 1 base and J by 4 bases, leaving 7 bases between them. This CDR3 region has 13 residues. Germline V lookup: CDR1 SGHTA, CDR2 FQGNSA. The CDR3 region has the DNA TGTGCCAGCAGCTTAGGCAGGGTAGAGACCCAGTACTTC. It encodes CASSLGRVETQYF. Complete variable domain (other parts from reference TRBV7-2 and TRBJ2-5): GAGVSQSPSNKVTEKGKDVELRCDPISGHTALYWYRQSLGQGLEFLIYFQGNSAPDKSGLPSDRFSAERTGGSVSTLTIQRTQQEDSAVYLCASSLGRVETQYFGPGTRLLVL.

The chain links TRBV10-3 to TRBJ2-5, with 8 positions matching TRBD1. V gave up 6 bases and J gave up 4 bases; unmatched junction bases: 13. The CDR3 is 16 residues long. Germline V CDR1 and CDR2: ENHRY, SYGVKD. The CDR3 region is CAISTRTGSAGETQYF. CDR3 in DNA: TGTGCCATCAGCACTAGGACAGGGAGTGCGGGAGAGACCCAGTACTTC.

V and J are TRBV2 and TRBJ1-1; D unresolved. Looked up from germline, CDR1 is SNHLY and CDR2 is FYNNEI. Trimming removed 6 bases at V and 3 bases at J, with 5 bases between. The CDR3 loop spans 11 amino acids. The CDR3 nucleotides are TGTGCCAGCAGGCCGGACACTGAAGCTTTCTTT. As protein: CASRPDTEAFF.

The rearrangement uses TRBV7-2 and TRBJ2-7; 9 bases are a match to TRBD1. Germline CDR1 reads SGHTA; CDR2 reads FQGNSA. The CDR3 sequence is 15 residues long. V shed 0 bases, J shed 3 bases, and the junction held 3 bases outside the gene matches. CDR3 in amino acids: CASSLAGQGIYEQYF. CDR3 nucleotides: TGTGCCAGCAGCTTAGCGGGACAGGGCATCTACGAGCAGTACTTC.

J is TRBJ2-3 and V is TRBV7-6, with 7 bases aligning to TRBD2. Trimming removed 2 bases from V and 0 bases from J; junction bases left unmatched: 5. The CDR3 loop spans 16 amino acids. The V gene's germline CDR1 is SGHVS and CDR2 FNYEAQ. CDR3 bases: TGTGCCAGCAGCTTAAAGACTAGCCCTAGCACAGATACGCAGTATTTT. This translates into CASSLKTSPSTDTQYF.

In DNA form, the CDR3 reads TGTGCCAGCAGCGACAGTTCAGGTCAGCCCCAGCATTTT. Its protein is CASSDSSGQPQHF. This chain joins TRBV7-9 and TRBJ1-5; D is possibly TRBD1 (5 bases). The length of the CDR3 is 13 residues. CDR1 is SEHNR and CDR2 is FQNEAQ in the germline V gene (reference sequence). V lost 5 bases and J 6 bases, leaving 11 bases between the germline ends. The variable domain in full, with the rest retrieved from reference TRBV7-9 and TRBJ1-5, is DTGVSQNPRHKITKRGQNVTFRCDPISEHNRLYWYRQTLGQGPEFLTYFQNEAQLEKSRLLSDRFSAERPKGSFSTLEIQRTEQGDSAMYLCASSDSSGQPQHFGDGTRLSIL.

The chain has TRBV4-1 and TRBJ2-5; D may correspond to TRBD1 or TRBD2 (5 bases each). The V gene's germline CDR1 is MGHRA and CDR2 YSYEKL. Trimming took off 0 bases at V and 5 bases at J, with 22 bases between the two ends. This CDR3 region has 18 residues. DNA for the CDR3: TGCGCCAGCAGCCAAGAGTATGGGGCCAGCGGCCCGCGGGAGACCCAGTACTTC. The encoded protein is CASSQEYGASGPRETQYF.

About this clone itself: A junction end diverges from the germline sequence, so it may reflect a read error. The genes are TRBV7-7 and TRBJ2-7; D gene ambiguous. This CDR3 has 12 amino acids. Per germline, CDR1 SSHAT and CDR2 FNYEAQ (reference sequence). The CDR3 sequence: CASSPQHGEQYF. The DNA for the CDR3 is TGTGCTAGCAGCCCCCAGCACGGCGAGCAGTACTTC.

The rearrangement links TRBV5-1 to TRBJ1-2; tentative D call: TRBD1 (5 bases). V lost 4 bases and J lost 8, with 12 bases in between. Germline assignment: CDR1 SGHRS and CDR2 YFSETQ. This CDR3 spans 12 amino acids. The CDR3 DNA reads TGCGCCAGCAGCGTACAGGAGGAGGGCTACACCTTC. It codes for CASSVQEEGYTF.

This chain joins TRBV3-1 (or the pseudogene TRBV3-2) and TRBJ1-4, with TRBD1 identical over 11 bases. Trimming cost V 1 base and J 11 bases; bases outside gene matches: 3. CDR3 length equals 14 residues. Germline-derived CDR1 and CDR2 are LGHDT and YNNKEL (reference sequence). In DNA, the CDR3 is TGTGCCAGCAGCCAAGGGACAGGGGGCAGGAAACTGTTTTTT. Its protein is CASSQGTGGRKLFF.

The V and J genes are TRBV4-3 and TRBJ2-1; D not resolved. CDR3 length equals 14 residues. The germline CDR1 and CDR2 sequences are LGHNA and YSLEER. V dropped 0 bases and J dropped 7 bases, with 10 bases sitting between them. CDR3 in amino acids: CASSQDTSLNEQFF. CDR3 in DNA: TGCGCCAGCAGCCAAGATACCAGCTTGAATGAGCAGTTCTTC.

The chain links TRBV28 to TRBJ2-7; D is unresolved. Germline V lookup: CDR1 MDHEN, CDR2 SYDVKM. V was cut by 6 bases and J by 5 bases, with 14 bases left in between. This CDR3 is built from 13 residues. The CDR3 sequence: CASRALGFHEQYF. The DNA of the CDR3 is TGTGCCAGCAGAGCGTTGGGGTTCCACGAGCAGTACTTC.

J is TRBJ2-3 and V is TRBV10-3; D might be TRBD2 (5 bases). This CDR3 has 12 residues. Trimming removed 10 bases at V and 5 bases at J, with 13 bases between. Looked up from germline, CDR1 is ENHRY and CDR2 is SYGVKD. Here the CDR3 reads CATHQAGDTQYF. The CDR3 DNA follows: TGTGCCACCCATCAGGCGGGAGATACGCAGTATTTT.

The chain joins TRBV19 to TRBJ2-1; D is unresolved. V was cut by 3 bases and J by 3 bases, with 18 bases left in between. The CDR3 has 17 residues. Looked up from germline, CDR1 is LNHDA and CDR2 is SQIVND (reference sequence). CDR3 region: CASSMRLHGYYYNEQFF. CDR3 bases: TGTGCCAGTAGTATGAGGTTGCACGGGTACTACTACAATGAGCAGTTCTTC.

This clone has a count of ten or more. V gene TRBV6-2 or TRBV6-3 combines with J gene TRBJ2-7, with D uncertain. Germline V gene sequence: CDR1 MNHEY, CDR2 SVGEGT. This CDR3 is built from 15 residues. V shed 2 bases and J shed 6 bases, with 17 bases lying between them. CDR3 region: CASSYDDDQFSEQYF. The CDR3 nucleotides are TGTGCCAGCAGTTACGATGATGACCAATTCAGCGAGCAGTACTTC.

V and J are TRBV28 and TRBJ2-7; D is uncertain. In germline, CDR1 is MDHEN, CDR2 SYDVKM. V lost 9 bases, J lost 3 bases, and 18 bases lay in between. The CDR3 is 14 amino acids. CDR3 bases: TGTGCCAGTTCCCCCGCTGGCGTAAACTACGAGCAGTACTTC. Translated: CASSPAGVNYEQYF. The full variable domain, with the rest looked up from reference TRBV28 and TRBJ2-7, is DVKVTQSSRYLVKRTGEKVFLECVQDMDHENMFWYRQDPGLGLRLIYFSYDVKMKEKGDIPEGYSVSREKKERFSLILESASTNQTSMYLCASSPAGVNYEQYFGPGTRLTVT.

This chain joins TRBV2 and TRBJ2-1; D is undetermined. Trimming shortened V by 0 bases and J by 3 bases, and 6 bases separated the two germline ends. The germline gives CDR1 SNHLY, CDR2 FYNNEI. The CDR3 loop spans 14 amino acids. The CDR3 loop reads CASSEAGNYNEQFF. CDR3 DNA: TGTGCCAGCAGTGAAGCGGGGAACTACAATGAGCAGTTCTTC.

This clone appeared a few times. V gene TRBV7-2 combines with J gene TRBJ2-1, with unresolved D. CDR1 and CDR2 (germline): SGHTA, FQGNSA. This CDR3 is built from 14 residues. Deletions cut 4 bases from V and 7 bases from J, with 14 bases between. The DNA for the CDR3 is TGTGCCAGCAGCTCATCTCTCTCAGTGAATGAGCAGTTCTTC. Its protein is CASSSSLSVNEQFF.

The chain is built from TRBV6-5 and TRBJ2-1; D is undetermined. V was shortened by 5 bases and J by 6 bases, with 14 bases between the two germline ends. Germline V CDR1 and CDR2: MNHEY, SVGAGI. The CDR3 totals 14 residues. The CDR3 spells CASSLQGPSNEQFF. CDR3 bases: TGTGCCAGCAGTCTACAAGGGCCCTCCAATGAGCAGTTCTTC.

This chain uses TRBV6-2 or TRBV6-3 with TRBJ1-1; 7 positions agree with TRBD1. J lost 5 bases, V lost 1 base, and 7 bases had no gene match. The CDR3 loop spans 15 amino acids. Germline lookup yields CDR1 MNHEY and CDR2 SVGEGT. CDR3 DNA sequence: TGTGCCAGCAGTTACTACCAGGGGGTTTGGACTGAAGCTTTCTTT. Its protein product is CASSYYQGVWTEAFF.

This clone was detected once. The chain recombines TRBV10-2 with TRBJ2-7; D is ambiguous. V shed 8 bases and J shed 1 base, with 12 bases lying between them. Germline V gives CDR1 WSHSY, CDR2 SAAADI. This CDR3 spans 13 amino acids. The CDR3 region has the DNA TGCGCCAGCTCAACTCCGCCATCCTACGAGCAGTACTTC. It translates to CASSTPPSYEQYF.

The chain has TRBV18 and TRBJ1-5; D perhaps matches TRBD1 (6 bases). The V end lost 5 bases, the J end lost 5 bases, and 16 bases lay between the germline ends. The CDR3 has 15 amino acids. CDR1 and CDR2 from the germline V gene are KGHSH and LQKENI. CDR3 sequence: CASSKGSRGDQPQHF. In nucleotides, the CDR3 is TGTGCCAGCTCAAAAGGGAGCAGGGGTGATCAGCCCCAGCATTTT. The complete variable domain, with remaining parts taken from reference TRBV18 and TRBJ1-5, reads NAGVMQNPRHLVRRRGQEARLRCSPMKGHSHVYWYRQLPEEGLKFMVYLQKENIIDESGMPKERFSAEFPKEGPSILRIQQVVRGDSAAYFCASSKGSRGDQPQHFGDGTRLSIL.

The chain joins TRBV2 to TRBJ1-3, with a tentative D call TRBD1 (6 bases). V lost 5 bases and J lost 4, with 18 bases in between. The CDR3 contains 16 residues. Germline CDR1 and CDR2: SNHLY and FYNNEI. Here the CDR3 DNA reads TGTGCCAGCAGTCGAGACCTACAGGGTTGGGGAAACACCATATATTTT. It encodes CASSRDLQGWGNTIYF.